The clone carrying this T cell receptor (beta chain) was counted a few times. Its antigen is not identified. This sample was included in a study of identical twins. After template switching added a universal primer site, the resulting cDNA carried unique molecular identifiers. Each CDR3 protein gets one entry after TCRdb re-called the 5' RACE reads with MiXCR. The sample has 250,000 to 300,000 distinct CDR3 sequences; about 8% are singletons. Findings of the study overall: Conclusions relied on cross-sectional statistical analysis, not following the same donors. Shared out-of-frame alpha sequences (those common to twins) showed excess low generation probability.

Germline CDR1 SGHAT, CDR2 FQDESV (reference sequence). Trimming at V came to 4 bases and at J to 0 bases, leaving 16 bases not matched to a gene. This CDR3 is built from 21 residues. The data were also submitted as part of a second study, on yellow fever vaccine responses in identical twins.

This clonotype was sampled from a woman between 18 and 29 years old in good health. The rearrangement joins TRBV11-1 to TRBJ2-3; TRBD2 agrees at 13 bases. The sequencing input was CD8+ T cells sorted from blood. The chain's CDR3 is CASSSLIMAGLAGASTDTQYF. The CDR3, as DNA: TGTGCCAGCAGCTCCCTTATTATGGCCGGACTAGCGGGAGCCAGCACAGATACGCAGTATTTT.